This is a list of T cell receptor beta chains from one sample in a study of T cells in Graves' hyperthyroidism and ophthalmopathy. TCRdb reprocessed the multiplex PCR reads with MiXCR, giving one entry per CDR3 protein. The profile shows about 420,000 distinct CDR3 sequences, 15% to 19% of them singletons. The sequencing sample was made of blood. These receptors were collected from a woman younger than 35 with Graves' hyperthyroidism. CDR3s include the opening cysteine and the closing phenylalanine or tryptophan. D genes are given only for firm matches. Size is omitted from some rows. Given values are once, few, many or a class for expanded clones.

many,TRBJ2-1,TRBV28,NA,TGTGCCAGCAGCCCTTTGGGGGGGGCGTGGAATGAGCAGTTCTTC,CASSPLGGAWNEQFF
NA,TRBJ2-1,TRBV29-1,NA,TGCAGCTCCAGCAGGGGATCAGCCTACAATGAGCAGTTCTTC,CSSSRGSAYNEQFF
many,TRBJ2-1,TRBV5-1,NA,TGCGCCAGCACAACATACAGGTACAATGAGCAGTTCTTC,CASTTYRYNEQFF
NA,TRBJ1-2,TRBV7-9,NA,TGTGCCAGCAGCTTGTATAAGTGGGGAAACTATGGCTACACCTTC,CASSLYKWGNYGYTF
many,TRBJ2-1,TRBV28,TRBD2,TGTGCCAGCAGTTCGGGATACAGGGCCGAAAAGCGGGAGATGCAGTTCTTC,CASSSGYRAEKREMQFF
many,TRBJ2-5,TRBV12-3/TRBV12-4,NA,TGTGCCAGCAGACCTGGACTCTCAGAGACCCAGTACTTC,CASRPGLSETQYF
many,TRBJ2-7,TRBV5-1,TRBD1,TGCGCCAGCAGCTTGGGACAGGGATTCTCCGAGCAGTACTTC,CASSLGQGFSEQYF
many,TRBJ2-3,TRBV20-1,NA,TGCAGTGCTTGGGGGGACGAAAGCACAGATACGCAGTATTTT,CSAWGDESTDTQYF
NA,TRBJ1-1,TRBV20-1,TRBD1,TGCAGTGCTCCTGACAGGGTGAAAAAAACGGTGGCTTTCTTT,CSAPDRVKKTVAFF
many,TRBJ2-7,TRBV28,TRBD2,TGTGCCAGCAAACTAGCGGGAACATCCTACGAGCAGTACTTC,CASKLAGTSYEQYF
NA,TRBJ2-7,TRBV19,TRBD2,TGTGCCAGTAGTATGGTATCGGGGGGGGCTCGTGAGCAGTACTTC,CASSMVSGGAREQYF
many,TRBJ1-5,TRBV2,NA,TGTGCCAGCAGTGGCATAAGGATAGGGGATTCGAGCAATCAGCCCCAGCATTTT,CASSGIRIGDSSNQPQHF
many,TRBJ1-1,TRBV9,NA,TGTGCCAGCAGCCCCGGTCTGAGGGACACTGAAGCTTTCTTT,CASSPGLRDTEAFF
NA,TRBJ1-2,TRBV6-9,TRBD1,TGTGCCAGCAGCTTAGACAGGGGGCCAGGTGGCTACACCTTC,CASSLDRGPGGYTF
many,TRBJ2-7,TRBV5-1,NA,TGCGCCAGCAGCTTGGCCGGTAGGCGGACGAACTCCTACGAGCAGTACTTC,CASSLAGRRTNSYEQYF
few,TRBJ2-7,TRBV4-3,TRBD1,TGCGCCAGCAGCCAAAACCACAGGGGCTACGAGCAGTACTTC,CASSQNHRGYEQYF
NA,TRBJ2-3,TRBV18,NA,TGTGCCAGCTCACCGGTAGCCACAGATACGCAGTATTTT,CASSPVATDTQYF
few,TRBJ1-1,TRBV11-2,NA,TGTGCCAGCAGCCTTCAGGCAGGGGCCACTGAAGCTTTCTTT,CASSLQAGATEAFF
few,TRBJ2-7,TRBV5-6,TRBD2,TGTGCCAGCAGCCCCGCGGGGGGGGAGGGCTCCGAGCAGTACTTC,CASSPAGGEGSEQYF
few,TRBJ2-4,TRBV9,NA,TGTGCCAGCAGCGTAGGGGTAGGTGGGGACTTGGACAGAGCCAAAAACATTCAGTACTTC,CASSVGVGGDLDRAKNIQYF
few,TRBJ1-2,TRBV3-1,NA,TGTGCCAGCAGCCCCTACCAGGCTTCTGGCTACACCTTC,CASSPYQASGYTF
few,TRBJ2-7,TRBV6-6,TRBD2,TGTGCCAGCAGTTACTGGTCTAGCGGGACAAAATCCTACGAGCAGTACTTC,CASSYWSSGTKSYEQYF
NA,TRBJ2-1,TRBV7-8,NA,TGTGCCAGCAGCTTAGGAGTGGGATCTCGCTCCTACAATGAGCAGTTCTTC,CASSLGVGSRSYNEQFF
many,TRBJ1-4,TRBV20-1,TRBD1,TGCAGTGCTATCACGGGACAGGTGGGGGAAAAACTGTTTTTT,CSAITGQVGEKLFF
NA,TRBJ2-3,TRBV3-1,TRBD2,TGTGCCAGCAGCCAGAGGTGGACTAGCGGGATCACAGATACGCAGTATTTT,CASSQRWTSGITDTQYF
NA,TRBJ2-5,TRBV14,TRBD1,TGTGCCAGCAGCCAGCAGGACAGGGGATCTTCGGAGACCCAGTACTTC,CASSQQDRGSSETQYF
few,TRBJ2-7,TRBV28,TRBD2,TGTGCCAGCAGTCTAAGGACTAGCGGGAGAGTGGAGCAGTACTTC,CASSLRTSGRVEQYF